These 7 T cell receptor beta chains were sequenced from one sample in a study of T cells after yellow fever vaccination. A single record per CDR3 protein comes from TCRdb applying MiXCR to the 5' RACE reads. The table records approximately 250,000 distinct CDR3 sequences, about 5% of them present only once. The material sequenced was CD4+ T cells sorted from PBMCs, taken on the day of the yellow fever booster vaccination. Source of these receptors: a man aged 18 to 30 who received the YFV17D yellow fever vaccine.

V gene TRBV20-1 combines with J gene TRBJ2-3, with TRBD2 as a possible D gene (5 bases). This CDR3 has 12 residues. V was cut by 5 bases and J by 4 bases, with 10 bases left in between. Germline V gene data show CDR1 as DFQATT and CDR2 as SNEGSKA (reference sequence). The CDR3 is CSAGRRADTQYF. CDR3 coding DNA: TGCAGTGCTGGTAGGCGGGCAGATACGCAGTATTTT.

The sample holds a few counts of this clonotype. The genes are TRBV20-1 and TRBJ2-3; 8 bases match TRBD1. Germline loops: CDR1 DFQATT, CDR2 SNEGSKA (reference sequence). J gave up 0 bases and V 6 bases, and 8 bases lay outside the gene matches. This CDR3 contains 15 residues. CDR3 region: CSATGTGLSTDTQYF. Written as DNA, the CDR3 is TGCAGTGCGACCGGGACAGGACTTAGCACAGATACGCAGTATTTT.

This chain connects TRBV7-2 to TRBJ2-5; 7 nucleotides agree with TRBD2. Germline V lookup: CDR1 SGHTA, CDR2 FQGNSA. J gave up 5 bases and V 5 bases, and 14 bases lay outside the gene matches. This CDR3 is built from 16 residues. CDR3 loop: CASSLNRLAVGETQYF. Written as DNA, the CDR3 is TGTGCCAGCAGCCTGAACCGACTAGCTGTAGGGGAGACCCAGTACTTC.

This clonotype was detected a few times. This chain links TRBV20-1 with TRBJ2-5; the D gene is possibly TRBD1 (5 bases). Trimming left V 6 bases short and J 1 base short, with 18 bases between. This CDR3 spans 15 amino acids. Germline-derived CDR1 and CDR2 are DFQATT and SNEGSKA (reference sequence). The CDR3 loop reads CSARFAGQGQETQYF. CDR3 in DNA: TGCAGTGCCAGATTCGCAGGGCAGGGCCAAGAGACCCAGTACTTC.

This clonotype was recorded at least ten times. The chain recombines TRBV6-5 with TRBJ2-7; unclear D gene. Trimming took 2 bases from V and 3 from J, leaving 8 bases between them. The V gene's germline CDR1 is MNHEY and CDR2 SVGAGI. The CDR3 is 13 residues long. The CDR3 bases are TGTGCCAGCAGTTACGGCGGAAGCTACGAGCAGTACTTC. Protein sequence: CASSYGGSYEQYF.

The table lists this clonotype with a few counts. J is TRBJ2-6 and V is TRBV10-3; D call uncertain. The CDR3 consists of 16 residues. V shed 8 bases and J shed 0 bases, with 14 bases lying between them. From germline, CDR1 is ENHRY and CDR2 SYGVKD. The CDR3 loop reads CAISSADLSGANVLTF. The CDR3 nucleotides are TGTGCCATCTCAAGCGCGGACCTCTCTGGGGCCAACGTCCTGACTTTC.

This clonotype occurred many times. The J gene is TRBJ2-4, the V gene TRBV2; D might be TRBD1 (6 bases). This CDR3 has 12 residues. V lost 7 bases and J 5 bases, leaving 9 bases between the germline ends. CDR1 SNHLY and CDR2 FYNNEI come from the germline V gene. In DNA, the CDR3 is TGTGCCAGCAACAGGGTGGAAAACATTCAGTACTTC. This sequence encodes CASNRVENIQYF.